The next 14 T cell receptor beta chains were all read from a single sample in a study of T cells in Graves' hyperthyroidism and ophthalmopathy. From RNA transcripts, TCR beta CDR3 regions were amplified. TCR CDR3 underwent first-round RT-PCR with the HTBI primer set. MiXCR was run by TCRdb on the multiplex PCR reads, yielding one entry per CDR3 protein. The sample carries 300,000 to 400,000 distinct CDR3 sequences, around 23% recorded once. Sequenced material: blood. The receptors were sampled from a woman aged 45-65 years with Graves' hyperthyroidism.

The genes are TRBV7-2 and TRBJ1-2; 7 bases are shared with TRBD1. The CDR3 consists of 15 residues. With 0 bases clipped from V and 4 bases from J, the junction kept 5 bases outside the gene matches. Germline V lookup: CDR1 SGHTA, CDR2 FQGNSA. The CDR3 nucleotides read TGTGCCAGCAGCTTAGCCCGACAGGGAAGCTATGGCTACACCTTC. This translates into CASSLARQGSYGYTF.

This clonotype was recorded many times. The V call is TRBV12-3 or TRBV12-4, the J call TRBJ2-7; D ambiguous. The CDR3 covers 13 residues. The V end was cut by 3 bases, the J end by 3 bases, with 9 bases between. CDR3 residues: CASSFGPGYEQYF. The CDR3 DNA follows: TGTGCCAGCAGTTTTGGACCGGGCTACGAGCAGTACTTC.

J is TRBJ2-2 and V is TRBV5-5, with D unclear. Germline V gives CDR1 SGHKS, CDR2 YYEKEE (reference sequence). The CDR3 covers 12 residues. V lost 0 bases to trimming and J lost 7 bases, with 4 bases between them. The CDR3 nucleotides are TGTGCCAGCAGCTTGGATCTCGGGGAGCTGTTTTTT. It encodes CASSLDLGELFF.

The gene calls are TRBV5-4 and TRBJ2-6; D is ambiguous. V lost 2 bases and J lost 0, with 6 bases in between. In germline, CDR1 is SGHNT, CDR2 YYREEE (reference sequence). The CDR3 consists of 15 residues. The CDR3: CASSFEGSGANVLTF. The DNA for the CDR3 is TGTGCCAGCAGCTTTGAAGGCTCTGGGGCCAACGTCCTGACTTTC.

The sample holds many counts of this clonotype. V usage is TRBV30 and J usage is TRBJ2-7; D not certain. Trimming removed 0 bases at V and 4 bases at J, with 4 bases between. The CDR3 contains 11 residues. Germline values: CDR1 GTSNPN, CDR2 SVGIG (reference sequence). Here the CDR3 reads CAWSVGYEQYF. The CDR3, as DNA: TGTGCCTGGAGTGTCGGGTACGAGCAGTACTTC.

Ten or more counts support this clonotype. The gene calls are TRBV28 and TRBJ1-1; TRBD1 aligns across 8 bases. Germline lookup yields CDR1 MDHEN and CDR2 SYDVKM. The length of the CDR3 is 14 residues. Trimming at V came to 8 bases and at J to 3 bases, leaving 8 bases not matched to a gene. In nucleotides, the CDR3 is TGTGCCAGCTGGACCAGGGGGCGATACACTGAAGCTTTCTTT. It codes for CASWTRGRYTEAFF.

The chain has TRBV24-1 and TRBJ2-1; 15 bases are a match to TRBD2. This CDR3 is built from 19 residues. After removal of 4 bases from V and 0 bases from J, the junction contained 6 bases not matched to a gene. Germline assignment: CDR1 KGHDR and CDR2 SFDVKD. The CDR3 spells CATSEGTSGRSASYNEQFF. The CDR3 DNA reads TGTGCCACCAGTGAAGGGACTAGCGGGAGGTCCGCCTCCTACAATGAGCAGTTCTTC.

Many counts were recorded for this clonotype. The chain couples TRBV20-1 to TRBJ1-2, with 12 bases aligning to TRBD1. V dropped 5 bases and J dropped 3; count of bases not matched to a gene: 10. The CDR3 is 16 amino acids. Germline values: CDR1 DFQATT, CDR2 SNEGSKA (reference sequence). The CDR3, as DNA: TGCAGTGCTCGAACCGGGACAGGGGGCTCCGACTATGGCTACACCTTC. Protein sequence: CSARTGTGGSDYGYTF.

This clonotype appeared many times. The CDR3 loop is CAWASREKLFF. The CDR3 nucleotides are TGTGCCTGGGCCTCCCGTGAAAAACTGTTTTTT. The V and J genes are TRBV30 and TRBJ1-4, with no clear D. This CDR3 has 11 amino acids. Germline lookup yields CDR1 GTSNPN and CDR2 SVGIG (reference sequence). The V and J ends lost 5 bases and 7 bases respectively, with 8 bases between them.

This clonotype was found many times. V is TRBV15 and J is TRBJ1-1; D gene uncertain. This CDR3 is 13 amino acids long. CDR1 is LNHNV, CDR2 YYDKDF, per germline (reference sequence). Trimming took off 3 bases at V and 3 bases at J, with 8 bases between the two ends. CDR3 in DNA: TGTGCCACCAGCAGGGGGATACACACTGAAGCTTTCTTT. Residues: CATSRGIHTEAFF.

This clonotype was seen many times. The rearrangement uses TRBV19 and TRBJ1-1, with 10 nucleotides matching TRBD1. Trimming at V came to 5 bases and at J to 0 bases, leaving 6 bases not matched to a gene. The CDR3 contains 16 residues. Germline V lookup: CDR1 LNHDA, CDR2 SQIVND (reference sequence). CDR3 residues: CASSLGTGDMNTEAFF. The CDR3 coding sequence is TGTGCCAGTAGTCTCGGGACAGGGGACATGAACACTGAAGCTTTCTTT.

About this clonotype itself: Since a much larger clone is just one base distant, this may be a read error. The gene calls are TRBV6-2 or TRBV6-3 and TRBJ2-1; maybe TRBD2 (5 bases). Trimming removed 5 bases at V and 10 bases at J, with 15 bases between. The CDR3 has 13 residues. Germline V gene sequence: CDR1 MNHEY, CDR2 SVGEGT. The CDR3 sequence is CASSPSSRHEQFF. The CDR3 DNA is TGTGCCAGCAGTCCCTCTAGCAGGCACGAGCAGTTCTTC.

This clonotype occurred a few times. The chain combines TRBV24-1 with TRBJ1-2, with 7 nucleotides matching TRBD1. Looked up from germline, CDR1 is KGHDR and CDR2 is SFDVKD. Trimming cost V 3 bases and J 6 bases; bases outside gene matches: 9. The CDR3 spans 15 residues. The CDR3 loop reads CATSDGTDLRDGYTF. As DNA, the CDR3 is TGTGCCACCAGTGATGGGACAGACTTGAGAGATGGCTACACCTTC.

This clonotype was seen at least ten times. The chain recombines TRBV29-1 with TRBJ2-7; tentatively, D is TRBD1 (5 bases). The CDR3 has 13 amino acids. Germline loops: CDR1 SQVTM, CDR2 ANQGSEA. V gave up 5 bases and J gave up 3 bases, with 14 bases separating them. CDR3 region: CSVQGRNRYEQYF. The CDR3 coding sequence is TGCAGCGTTCAGGGCAGGAATCGCTACGAGCAGTACTTC.